What follows are 3 T cell receptor beta chains derived from one specimen sequenced in a study of STAT5B mutations in CD4+ large granular lymphocyte leukemia (dated by TCRdb to between 2021 and 2024). The method was the immunoSEQ multiplex PCR assay. Drawn from immuneACCESS, this table holds only the in-frame rearrangements with V and J called that TCRdb kept. Clones are partly lost; checked studies trace under half to an unresolved V gene and leave the rest unexplained. The sample contains around 27,000 clones, 70% to 75% of them found a single time. The top ten clones comprise 3% to 3.5% of the sample. The sequencing input was CD4+ T cells from blood buffy coats. These receptors came from a human donor in good health.

The rearrangement links TRBV5-4 to TRBJ2-7, with 7 bases lining up with TRBD2. The CDR3 contains 17 residues. Germline V gene sequence: CDR1 SGHNT, CDR2 YYREEE (reference sequence). The J segment lost 0 bases and the V segment lost 0 bases, leaving 9 bases of the junction unmatched. CDR3 protein: CASSLEASGLPSYEQYF. The CDR3 DNA is TGTGCCAGCAGCTTGGAGGCTAGCGGACTACCCTCCTACGAGCAGTACTTC.

This chain joins TRBV27 and TRBJ2-7; TRBD2 matches at 12 bases. V trimming: 6 bases; J trimming: 0 bases; junction bases outside the gene matches: 6. The CDR3 loop spans 16 amino acids. The germline gives CDR1 MNHEY, CDR2 SMNVEV (reference sequence). The CDR3 nucleotides read TGTGCCAGCAGCCGACTAGCGGGAGCTCCCTCCTACGAGCAGTACTTC. This gives the protein CASSRLAGAPSYEQYF.

The chain uses TRBV5-4 and TRBJ2-1; D not resolved. Germline V CDR1 and CDR2: SGHNT, YYREEE (reference sequence). V lost 5 bases to trimming and J lost 7 bases, with 16 bases between them. The CDR3 has 14 amino acids. The CDR3 sequence is CASRFPGLGNEQFF. CDR3 nucleotides: TGTGCCAGCAGGTTTCCCGGGCTGGGTAATGAGCAGTTCTTC.